Sequencing of this T cell receptor (beta chain) was carried out in a study of blood T cell repertoires in COVID-19. Here immunoSEQ multiplex PCR was the method, and the copy in TCRdb shows in-frame clones only, minus some. Of roughly 370,000 clones in the sample, around nine tenths were seen once. The CDR3 is 16 residues long. With V trimmed by 0 bases and J by 4 bases, 5 bases remained unmatched. Germline assignment: CDR1 MNHNS and CDR2 SASEGT. This sequence was found in a woman aged 45-65 years who had recovered from COVID-19. The chain is built from TRBV6-1 and TRBJ1-3, with TRBD1 identical over 8 bases. Sequenced input: PBMCs or T cells enriched from blood (not recorded which). The CDR3: CASSEAPGQVGNTIYF. The CDR3 DNA is TGTGCCAGCAGTGAAGCGCCGGGACAGGTCGGAAACACCATATATTTT.